This is a list of T cell receptor beta chains from one sample in a study of blood T cell repertoires in COVID-19. This table comes from immunoSEQ multiplex PCR, and its TCRdb copy is limited to in-frame clones, with some not included. The sample lists 400,000 to 450,000 clones; around 88% were seen once. The source material was peripheral blood. The receptors originated from a woman aged 50 to 65 with COVID-19, enrolled during active disease. Both conserved end residues are part of each CDR3. A D gene is named only where the DNA matches it firmly. Part of the rows lack a size; the others show once, few, many or a class for expanded clones.

CDR3 length	clone size	V gene	D gene	J gene	CDR3 DNA	CDR3 protein
14	-	TRBV3-1/TRBV3-2	-	TRBJ1-1	TGTGCCAGCAGCCATCCCGGGGGGAGGACTGAAGCTTTCTTT	CASSHPGGRTEAFF
21	-	TRBV4-1	TRBD2	TRBJ2-2	TGCGCCAGCAGCCGCGCCCCAGTAGGGATAACGAAGCGGGGGATCACCGGGGAGCTGTTTTTT	CASSRAPVGITKRGITGELFF
12	-	TRBV7-8	-	TRBJ2-1	TGTGCCAGCAGCTTAAGGGGAAATGAGCAGTTCTTC	CASSLRGNEQFF
13	-	TRBV12-3/TRBV12-4	-	TRBJ2-2	TGTGCCACCAGGGGGGGTGGCACCGGGGAGCTGTTTTTT	CATRGGGTGELFF
13	-	TRBV29-1	-	TRBJ1-1	TGCAGCGTTCACCTGGCCCGTTCCAGTGCCGCTTTCTTT	CSVHLARSSAAFF
14	once	TRBV18	-	TRBJ1-5	TGTGCCAGCTCACGAGAACAGGCCCCTCAGCCCCAGCATTTT	CASSREQAPQPQHF
12	-	TRBV7-3	-	TRBJ2-2	TGTGCCAGCCGAGAGGGCACCGGGGAGCTGTTTTTT	CASREGTGELFF
14	-	TRBV2	TRBD1	TRBJ1-4	TGTGCCAGCAGTGCCGGGACAGGGAGCGGAAAACTGTTTTTT	CASSAGTGSGKLFF
18	-	TRBV7-8	TRBD1	TRBJ1-2	TGTGCCAGCAGCTTTGACAGGGCCCCGAAGTTGGCTAACTATGGCTACACCTTC	CASSFDRAPKLANYGYTF
14	once	TRBV11-2	-	TRBJ1-1	TGTGCCAGCAGCTTTGGAGGGGATAGCGCTGAAGCTTTCTTT	CASSFGGDSAEAFF
15	once	TRBV2	-	TRBJ1-2	TGTGCCAGCAGTGAACCATCGGACAGCTTCTATGGCTACACCTTC	CASSEPSDSFYGYTF
15	-	TRBV19	TRBD2	TRBJ2-2	TGTGCCAGTAGTCCTGGGACTAGCCGAACCGGGGAGCTGTTTTTT	CASSPGTSRTGELFF
14	-	TRBV2	-	TRBJ1-4	TGTGCCAGCATACGACAAGCAACTAATGAAAAACTGTTTTTT	CASIRQATNEKLFF
13	-	TRBV19	-	TRBJ1-1	TGTGCCAGTAGTAGTCAGGCGAACACTGAAGCTTTCTTT	CASSSQANTEAFF
17	-	TRBV10-3	-	TRBJ1-6	TGTGCCATCAGTGAGTCGGATGGGGGACATAATAATTCACCCCTCCACTTT	CAISESDGGHNNSPLHF
14	-	TRBV19	-	TRBJ1-5	TGTGCCAGTAGTATTTGGGAGGGTACACAGCCCCAGCATTTT	CASSIWEGTQPQHF
15	-	TRBV6-4	TRBD1	TRBJ1-6	TGTGCCAGCAGCCCGGACAGGGCCTATAATTCACCCCTCCACTTT	CASSPDRAYNSPLHF
14	-	TRBV7-3	TRBD2	TRBJ2-1	TGTGCCAGCAGCTCCGGGGGGAACTACAATGAGCAGTTCTTC	CASSSGGNYNEQFF
15	-	TRBV27	TRBD1	TRBJ1-6	TGTGCCAGCAGTTTAGGGGCAGGGGGGAAATCACCCCTCCACTTT	CASSLGAGGKSPLHF
16	-	TRBV27	TRBD2	TRBJ2-2	TGTGCCAGCAGTTTCCGCGGGGGTTCCAACACCGGGGAGCTGTTTTTT	CASSFRGGSNTGELFF
15	-	TRBV5-6	-	TRBJ2-3	TGTGCCAGCAGCTTGTGGCTCAGGGGAAAAGATACGCAGTATTTT	CASSLWLRGKDTQYF
14	-	TRBV6-5	-	TRBJ1-5	TGTGCCAGCAGCAAAGTAGGTAGCGGACAGCCCCAGCATTTT	CASSKVGSGQPQHF
14	-	TRBV19	TRBD2	TRBJ2-3	TGTGCCAGTAGTTACTCGGGGGGGAGAGATACGCAGTATTTT	CASSYSGGRDTQYF
15	-	TRBV5-1	TRBD2	TRBJ2-1	TGCGCCAGCAGCTTGGAACTAGCGGCTAACAATGAGCAGTTCTTC	CASSLELAANNEQFF
14	-	TRBV6-5	-	TRBJ2-1	TGTGCCAGCAGTCTGGGGGGACCCAACAATGAGCAGTTCTTC	CASSLGGPNNEQFF
14	-	TRBV15	-	TRBJ1-3	TGTGCCACGCAACCGTATTCCAGGGGAAACACCATATATTTT	CATQPYSRGNTIYF
16	-	TRBV3-1/TRBV3-2	TRBD2	TRBJ2-3	TGTGCCAGCAGCTCGACTAGCGGGGGCCTCACAGATACGCAGTATTTT	CASSSTSGGLTDTQYF
13	few	TRBV7-8	TRBD1	TRBJ2-3	TGTGCCAGCAGCTTACAGGGGGCAGATACGCAGTATTTT	CASSLQGADTQYF
14	-	TRBV7-2	-	TRBJ2-5	TGTGCCAGCAGCTTAAGCAAGTACCAAGAGACCCAGTACTTC	CASSLSKYQETQYF
13	-	TRBV5-4	-	TRBJ2-1	TGTGCCAGCAGCCGGATGGAGGGCAATGAGCAGTTCTTC	CASSRMEGNEQFF
11	-	TRBV20-1	-	TRBJ1-1	TGCAGTGCTAGGGTCAGCACTGAAGCTTTCTTT	CSARVSTEAFF
13	-	TRBV4-1	-	TRBJ2-3	TGCGCCAGCAGCCAAGGGCTCAGAGATACGCAGTATTTT	CASSQGLRDTQYF
15	-	TRBV5-4	-	TRBJ1-5	TGTGCCAGCAGCTTTTCCCCTTCTTTGAATCAGCCCCAGCATTTT	CASSFSPSLNQPQHF
15	-	TRBV3-1/TRBV3-2	-	TRBJ2-5	TGTGCCAGCAGCCAAGAAACAGGGCGACAAGAGACCCAGTACTTC	CASSQETGRQETQYF
17	-	TRBV11-2	TRBD1	TRBJ2-7	TGTGCCAGCAGCTTAGACGCCGGGACAGGGTACTCCTACGAGCAGTACTTC	CASSLDAGTGYSYEQYF
14	-	TRBV28	-	TRBJ2-3	TGTGCCAGCAGGGTAGGGGCAGGGAGGGATACGCAGTATTTT	CASRVGAGRDTQYF
15	once	TRBV6-5	TRBD1	TRBJ1-4	TGTGCCAGCAGTCAGGGGACAGGGTACGGTGAAAAACTGTTTTTT	CASSQGTGYGEKLFF
17	-	TRBV2	-	TRBJ1-3	TGTGCCAGCAACCCATCCACCCAGGTATACCCTGGAAACACCATATATTTT	CASNPSTQVYPGNTIYF
14	-	TRBV7-2	TRBD2	TRBJ2-5	TGTGCCAGCAGCCTAGCGGGGGGGCCAGGCACCCAGTACTTC	CASSLAGGPGTQYF
16	-	TRBV3-1/TRBV3-2	TRBD1	TRBJ1-1	TGTGCCAGCAGCCAAGCTTCGTCCCGGGACAGGTCTGAAGCTTTCTTT	CASSQASSRDRSEAFF
13	-	TRBV2	TRBD1	TRBJ1-2	TGTGCCAGCCCCCCAGGGGGCTTAACTGGCTACACCTTC	CASPPGGLTGYTF
13	-	TRBV12-3/TRBV12-4	-	TRBJ2-5	TGTGCCAGCAGCCAAGGCCTGGGCGAGACCCAGTACTTC	CASSQGLGETQYF
13	once	TRBV4-1	-	TRBJ2-5	TGCGCCAGCAGCCTGCTAGGAGGGGAGACCCAGTACTTC	CASSLLGGETQYF
14	-	TRBV5-1	-	TRBJ2-3	TGCGCCAGCAGCTCCTCTAGCGTCACAGATACGCAGTATTTT	CASSSSSVTDTQYF
15	few	TRBV6-1	TRBD1	TRBJ2-2	TGTGCCAGCAGTGAAGGGACAGGGAACACCGGGGAGCTGTTTTTT	CASSEGTGNTGELFF
15	-	TRBV6-5	TRBD2	TRBJ2-3	TGTGCCAGCAGAGGGACTAGCGGGACCGCAGATACGCAGTATTTT	CASRGTSGTADTQYF